This T cell receptor (beta chain) came from a study of cytomegalovirus exposure and HLA in healthy donors. V was clipped by 5 bases and J by 6 bases; unmatched bases: 10. The CDR3 runs to 15 residues. CDR1 is LNHDA, CDR2 SQIVND, per germline (reference sequence). The study ran its PCR with 60 Vbeta and 13 Jbeta primers. Here immunoSEQ multiplex PCR was the method, and the copy in TCRdb shows in-frame clones only, minus some. The sample lists under 250,000 clones; approximately 85% were seen once. The chain is built from TRBV19 and TRBJ2-7, with 10 bases identical to TRBD2. Sequenced input: PBMCs. The receptor comes from a woman in her forties or fifties in good health and CMV-seronegative. The CDR3 DNA reads TGTGCCAGTAGTTATAGCGGGAGGAACCCGGGCGAGCAGTACTTC. This translates into CASSYSGRNPGEQYF.